This T cell receptor beta chain originates from a study of blood T cells in healthy people across ages (dated by TCRdb to the mid-2010s). Concerning the study at large: In model experiments, template switching captured about one uniquely barcoded TCR beta cDNA molecule for every two T cells. The study measured age-related changes in TCR beta repertoire diversity using deep sequencing normalized with unique cDNA molecular identifiers. The donors were divided into four age groups: young (average approximately 17 years), middle-aged (about 40), aged (about 62) and long-lived (82). To avoid experimental bias, donors of different ages were randomly spread across the sequencing lanes. For two donors (one aged 18 to 29 and one aged 80 or older), the study analyzed two additional independent replicas of 1 million unique cDNA reads from the same blood draw.

The approximately 39 donors, aged 6 to 90 years, were systemically healthy Caucasian individuals from Russia. Around 10 milliliters of peripheral blood were collected from each donor into EDTA-treated Vacutainer tubes. Ficoll-Paque density-gradient centrifugation was used to isolate PBMCs, with at least 6 million per sample. Total RNA, at least 5 micrograms per sample, was extracted from PBMCs with Trizol reagent. For every donor, flow cytometry on a PBMC aliquot measured the percentage of naive CD45RAhigh/CD27high T cells. From the cysteine through the phenylalanine, the CDR3 covers 14 amino acids. The CDR3 DNA has 42 bases and is translated from base 1. The CDR1 and CDR2 encoded by the germline V gene (reference sequence) are DFQATT and SNEGSKA. The research as a whole found: Total diversity estimates from one million sequenced T cells were considered lower bounds and underestimates. Compared with the aged group, the long-lived group had more naive CD4+ T cells, fewer expanded clones and increased TCR diversity, suggesting age selection. As age increased, observed TCR beta diversity per million T cells dropped in a roughly linear way, and a significant reduction was already evident by age 40. Conclusive comparison of naive and antigen-experienced compartments was prevented by the profiling of bulk unsorted PBMCs. Because donor CMV infection status was unknown, age-related changes in expanded clonotypes were potentially confounded. Observed TCR beta diversity correlated strongly with the percentage of naive T cells measured by flow cytometry.

Libraries were constructed by 5' RACE. TCRdb records Illumina HiSeq 2500 as the sequencer. The second PCR ran for about 6 to 11 cycles and used a J-beta primer mix along with a sample-barcoded 5' primer. Each TCR beta cDNA molecule received a unique molecular identifier from a template-switch 5' adaptor carrying 12 random nucleotides. Each sample yielded at least 3 million CDR3-containing paired-end reads. First-strand cDNA was synthesized from all RNA with the Mint cDNA synthesis kit, primed by a TRBC-specific oligonucleotide. All cDNA was treated with uracil-DNA glycosylase and then went through a first 18-cycle PCR with the universal primers M1SS and BC2_uni_R. The original pipeline was this. For normalization, 1 million high-quality reads, each with a distinct molecular identifier, were randomly selected from each sample. Reads sharing molecular identifiers were discarded rather than binned into consensus sequences. MiTCR, run with a Q25 quality threshold and the strictest error-elimination algorithm, handled CDR3 identification, clonotype clustering and error correction. A nonparametric unseen species model with Euler transformation was used to estimate a lower bound on total TCR beta diversity. TCRdb passed the public sequencing reads through fastp at Q25 and MiXCR, retaining productive beta sequences. Records with the same CDR3 protein are collapsed into one entry carrying the most frequent genes and DNA. In this record, the V and J calls reflect TCRdb's handling and not the investigators' own analysis. The sample contains about a million distinct CDR3 sequences, under 50% of them found a single time. The top ten clones comprise around 15% of the sample.

About this clonotype itself: The antigen it binds to is not known. Germline is not matched at one junction end, which may reflect a read error.

This clonotype was obtained from a man younger than 40 in good health. Material: blood. Recombination linked TRBV20-1 to TRBJ1-2, with no D gene named confidently. The CDR3 is CSAGDLDTAYGYTF. At the DNA level, the sequence is TGCAGTGCTGGAGATCTCGACACTGCTTATGGCTACACCTTC.